This TCR beta chain originates from a study of blood T cell repertoires in COVID-19. Germline V gene lookup returns CDR1 SGHAT and CDR2 FQNNGV. V lost 0 bases and J lost 4, with 10 bases in between. The CDR3 is 15 residues long. The repertoire was sequenced with immunoSEQ multiplex PCR; TCRdb's copy has only in-frame clones and lacks some. This sample carries 250,000 to 300,000 clones, about 76% of them seen once, and the ten largest clones take less than 3%. The chain uses TRBV11-2 and TRBJ1-5; D call uncertain. This sequence originates from a woman aged 55-69 years with active or convalescent COVID-19. Sequences were obtained from peripheral blood. CDR3 nucleotides: TGTGCCAGCAGCTTAGATCCAGGTCGAAATCAGCCCCAGCATTTT. It encodes CASSLDPGRNQPQHF.